These 10 T cell receptor beta chains were all obtained from the same sample, sequenced in a study of metastatic and nonmetastatic thyroid tumors. No treatment of any kind had been given to any patient before thyroid surgery. TCRdb recomputed clones from the PCR reads via MiXCR. The sample holds approximately 15,000 clones, 24% seen once. Sequenced: tumor tissue. The receptor set was obtained from a female donor with papillary thyroid cancer or a benign thyroid nodule (not recorded which). Some clones in this sample may be carry-over from other donors' samples.

There are a few counts of this clone. This chain connects TRBV12-3 or TRBV12-4 to TRBJ1-5, with a tentative D call TRBD1 (6 bases). Trimming took off 7 bases at V and 3 bases at J, with 19 bases between the two ends. The CDR3 has 16 amino acids. The CDR3 DNA sequence: TGTGCCAGCATCTGGGGATCGGGGGCAGCCAATCAGCCCCAGCATTTT. Encoded protein: CASIWGSGAANQPQHF.

The V gene is TRBV11-2, the J gene TRBJ2-2; D is tentatively TRBD1 or TRBD2 (5 bases each). Between the trimmed V and J ends, which lost 1 base and 4 bases, there was a span of 13 bases. CDR1 is SGHAT, CDR2 FQNNGV, per germline. The CDR3 loop spans 16 amino acids. The CDR3 reads CASSLVPRDGTGELFF. The CDR3 nucleotides read TGTGCCAGCAGCTTAGTTCCCAGGGACGGCACCGGGGAGCTGTTTTTT.

This clone is judged medium-sized. The chain employs TRBV7-2 and TRBJ2-5, with D tentatively TRBD2 (6 bases). V was clipped by 3 bases and J by 4 bases, with 6 bases between them. The CDR3 runs to 12 residues. Looked up from germline, CDR1 is SGHTA and CDR2 is FQGNSA. The DNA for the CDR3 is TGTGCCAGCAGCTTCGGGAGAGAGACCCAGTACTTC. Amino acid sequence: CASSFGRETQYF.

This clone was found many times. This rearrangement joins TRBV5-4 to TRBJ1-6; D is possibly TRBD1 (6 bases). CDR1 and CDR2 from the germline V gene are SGHNT and YYREEE (reference sequence). V was pared by 8 bases and J by 0 bases, with 18 bases between. The CDR3 is made up of 17 amino acids. The CDR3 loop reads CASSGGGSSSYNSPLHF. CDR3 in DNA: TGTGCCAGTAGCGGCGGGGGCTCGAGCTCCTATAATTCACCCCTCCACTTT.

This clone was counted ten times or more. This chain links TRBV6-1 with TRBJ1-2; a possible D gene is TRBD1 (5 bases). This CDR3 has 14 residues. V was cut by 6 bases and J by 5 bases, with 16 bases left in between. Germline CDR1 reads MNHNS; CDR2 reads SASEGT. The chain's CDR3 is CASSRGEGRYGYTF. In nucleotides, the CDR3 is TGTGCCAGCAGCCGGGGTGAGGGGAGGTATGGCTACACCTTC.

This clone has ten or more counts. This rearrangement joins TRBV18 to TRBJ2-7, with 10 bases aligning to TRBD1. CDR3 size: 14 residues. From germline, CDR1 is KGHSH and CDR2 LQKENI. With V trimmed by 3 bases and J by 2 bases, 1 base remained unmatched. This CDR3 reads CASSPDRGAYEQYF. DNA of the CDR3: TGTGCCAGCTCACCGGACAGGGGGGCCTACGAGCAGTACTTC.

This clone was counted at least ten times. The rearrangement uses TRBV7-9 and TRBJ2-3; a possible D gene is TRBD2 (6 bases). The CDR3 consists of 15 residues. Trimming left V 4 bases short and J 1 base short, with 12 bases between. Germline assignment: CDR1 SEHNR and CDR2 FQNEAQ (reference sequence). The CDR3 spells CASSSGWGGTDTQYF. The CDR3 nucleotides are TGTGCCAGCAGCTCAGGTTGGGGGGGCACAGATACGCAGTATTTT.

This clone is classed as medium-sized. The chain has TRBV9 and TRBJ1-1; D perhaps matches TRBD1 (5 bases). V lost 3 bases and J lost 2, with 14 bases in between. CDR1 is SGDLS, CDR2 YYNGEE, per germline. The length of the CDR3 is 15 residues. In DNA, the CDR3 is TGTGCCAGCAGCGGGCGGCAGGGCCCTAACACTGAAGCTTTCTTT. Residues: CASSGRQGPNTEAFF.

In its sample, this clone ranks as medium-sized. This chain links TRBV6-1 with TRBJ1-3; 7 bases align to TRBD1. Germline CDR1 reads MNHNS; CDR2 reads SASEGT. V gave up 3 bases and J gave up 4 bases; unmatched junction bases: 6. This CDR3 comprises 15 residues. The CDR3: CASSDGTAPGNTIYF. In DNA form, the CDR3 reads TGTGCCAGCAGTGACGGGACAGCTCCGGGAAACACCATATATTTT.

This clone rates as medium-sized. The chain couples TRBV2 to TRBJ1-5; D is perhaps TRBD1 (5 bases). Deletions cut 4 bases from V and 2 bases from J, with 15 bases between. The germline V gene encodes CDR1 SNHLY and CDR2 FYNNEI. The CDR3 loop spans 16 amino acids. The CDR3 sequence is CASSGRQKGGNQPQHF. CDR3 bases: TGTGCCAGCAGTGGACGACAGAAGGGTGGCAATCAGCCCCAGCATTTT.